This is a list of T cell receptor beta chains from one sample in a study of spatial heterogeneity in lung cancer. A single record per CDR3 protein comes from TCRdb applying MiXCR to the 5' RACE reads. Among around 27,000 distinct CDR3 sequences listed, about 6% were seen once. The source was PBMCs, collected at follow-up. These receptors were collected from a male donor with early-stage non-small cell lung cancer. Each CDR3 is given with its conserved first and last residue. A D gene is named only where the DNA matches it firmly. Rows give clone size only sometimes, using once, few, many, or a class for an expanded clone.

d_gene	len	abundance	v_gene	j_gene	CDR3aa	CDR3nt
-	14	many	TRBV9	TRBJ2-5	CASSPSAREETQYF	TGTGCCAGCAGCCCAAGCGCTCGGGAAGAGACCCAGTACTTC
TRBD1	15	few	TRBV7-9	TRBJ2-2	CASSPTGGNTGELFF	TGTGCCAGCAGTCCAACAGGGGGGAACACCGGGGAGCTGTTTTTT
-	17	few	TRBV4-2	TRBJ2-2	CASSDAQTGGGTGELFF	TGTGCCAGCAGCGACGCGCAGACAGGCGGCGGCACCGGGGAGCTGTTTTTT
TRBD1	14	many	TRBV10-3	TRBJ1-5	CATEIGQGHQPQHF	TGTGCCACCGAAATAGGACAGGGCCATCAGCCCCAGCATTTT
TRBD2	16	many	TRBV7-2	TRBJ2-7	CASSYGTSGTNYEQYF	TGTGCCAGCAGCTACGGGACTAGCGGGACCAACTACGAGCAGTACTTC
TRBD1	16	many	TRBV11-3	TRBJ1-1	CASSRTGGWMNTEAFF	TGTGCCAGCTCGAGGACAGGGGGTTGGATGAACACTGAAGCTTTCTTT
-	12	-	TRBV6-2/TRBV6-3	TRBJ1-6	CASSQSNSPLHF	TGTGCCAGCAGCCAGAGCAATTCACCCCTCCACTTT
-	14	many	TRBV7-2	TRBJ1-3	CASSPRREGDTIYF	TGTGCCAGCAGCCCCCGCAGGGAAGGAGACACCATATATTTT
-	12	few	TRBV12-3/TRBV12-4	TRBJ1-4	CASSWDNEKLFF	TGTGCCAGCAGTTGGGACAATGAAAAACTGTTTTTT
-	12	many	TRBV28	TRBJ2-4	CASSPPRDIQYF	TGTGCCAGCAGTCCACCGAGGGACATTCAGTACTTC
-	12	few	TRBV12-3/TRBV12-4	TRBJ2-2	CASSLVPGELFF	TGTGCCAGCAGTTTAGTCCCCGGGGAGCTGTTTTTT
-	15	many	TRBV6-5	TRBJ2-5	CASSYSRRGSETQYF	TGTGCCAGCAGTTACTCGAGAAGGGGTTCGGAGACCCAGTACTTC
-	15	many	TRBV27	TRBJ2-2	CASSSGTVGTGELFF	TGTGCCAGCAGTTCCGGGACGGTGGGGACCGGGGAGCTGTTTTTT
-	12	many	TRBV10-3	TRBJ2-1	CAISESTGYQFF	TGTGCCATCAGTGAGTCAACGGGGTATCAGTTCTTC